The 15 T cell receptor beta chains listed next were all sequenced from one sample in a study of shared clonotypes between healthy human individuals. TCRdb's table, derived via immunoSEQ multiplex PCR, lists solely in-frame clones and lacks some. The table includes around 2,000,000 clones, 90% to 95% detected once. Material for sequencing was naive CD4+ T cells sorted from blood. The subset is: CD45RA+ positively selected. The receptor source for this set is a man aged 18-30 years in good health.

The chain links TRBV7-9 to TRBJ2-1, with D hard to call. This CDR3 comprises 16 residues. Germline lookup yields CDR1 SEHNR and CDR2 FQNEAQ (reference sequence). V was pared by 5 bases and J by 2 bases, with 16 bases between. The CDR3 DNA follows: TGTGCCAGCAGCGTCGACACGTGGGTGCCCTACAATGAGCAGTTCTTC. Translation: CASSVDTWVPYNEQFF.

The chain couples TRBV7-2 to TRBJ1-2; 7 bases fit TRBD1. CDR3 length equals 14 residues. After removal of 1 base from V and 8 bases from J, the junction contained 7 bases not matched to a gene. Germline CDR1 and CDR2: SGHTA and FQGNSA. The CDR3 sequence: CASSLEEGARGYTF. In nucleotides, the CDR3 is TGTGCCAGCAGCTTAGAGGAGGGGGCGCGAGGCTACACCTTC. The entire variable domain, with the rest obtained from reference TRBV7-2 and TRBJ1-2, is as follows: GAGVSQSPSNKVTEKGKDVELRCDPISGHTALYWYRQSLGQGLEFLIYFQGNSAPDKSGLPSDRFSAERTGGSVSTLTIQRTQQEDSAVYLCASSLEEGARGYTFGSGTRLTVV.

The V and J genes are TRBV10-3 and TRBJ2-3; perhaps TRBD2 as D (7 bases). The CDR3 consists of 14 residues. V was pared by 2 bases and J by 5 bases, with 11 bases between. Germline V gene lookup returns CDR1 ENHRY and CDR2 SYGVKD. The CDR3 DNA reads TGTGCCATCAGTGAGGCAGGGGAGGGAGATACGCAGTATTTT. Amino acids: CAISEAGEGDTQYF.

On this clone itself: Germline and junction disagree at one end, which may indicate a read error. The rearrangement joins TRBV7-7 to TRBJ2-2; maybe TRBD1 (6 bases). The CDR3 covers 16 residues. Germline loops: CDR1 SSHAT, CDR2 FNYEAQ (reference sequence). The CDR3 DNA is TGTGCTAGCAGCTTAGGGGGATTGGTCGACACCGGGGAGCTGTTTTTT. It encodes CASSLGGLVDTGELFF.

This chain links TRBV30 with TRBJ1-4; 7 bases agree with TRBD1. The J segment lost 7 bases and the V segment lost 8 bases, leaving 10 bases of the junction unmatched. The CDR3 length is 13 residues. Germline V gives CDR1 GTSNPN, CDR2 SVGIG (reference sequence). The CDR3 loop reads CAGGQLPGEKLFF. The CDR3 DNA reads TGTGCCGGGGGACAGCTCCCTGGTGAAAAACTGTTTTTT.

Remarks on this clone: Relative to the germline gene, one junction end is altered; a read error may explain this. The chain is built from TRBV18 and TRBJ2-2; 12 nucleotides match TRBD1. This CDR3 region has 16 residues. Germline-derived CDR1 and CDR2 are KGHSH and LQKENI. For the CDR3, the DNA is TGTGCCAGCTCATCACCGGGACAGGGGGCTACCGGGGAGCTGTTTTTT. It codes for CASSSPGQGATGELFF.

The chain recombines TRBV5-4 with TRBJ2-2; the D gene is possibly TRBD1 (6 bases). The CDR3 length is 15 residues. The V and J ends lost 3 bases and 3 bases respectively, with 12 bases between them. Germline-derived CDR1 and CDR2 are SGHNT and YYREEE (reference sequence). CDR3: CASSSPKGDTGELFF. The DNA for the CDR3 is TGTGCCAGCAGCTCCCCTAAGGGGGACACCGGGGAGCTGTTTTTT. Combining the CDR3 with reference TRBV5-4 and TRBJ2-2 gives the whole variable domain ETGVTQSPTHLIKTRGQQVTLRCSSQSGHNTVSWYQQALGQGPQFIFQYYREEENGRGNFPPRFSGLQFPNYSSELNVNALELDDSALYLCASSSPKGDTGELFFGEGSRLTVL.

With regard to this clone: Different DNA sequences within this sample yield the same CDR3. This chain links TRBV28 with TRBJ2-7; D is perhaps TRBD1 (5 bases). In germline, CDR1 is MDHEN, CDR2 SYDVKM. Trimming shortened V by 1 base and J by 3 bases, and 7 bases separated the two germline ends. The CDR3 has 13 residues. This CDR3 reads CASSLSGFYEQYF. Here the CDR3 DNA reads TGTGCCAGCAGTTTATCAGGGTTCTACGAGCAGTACTTC.

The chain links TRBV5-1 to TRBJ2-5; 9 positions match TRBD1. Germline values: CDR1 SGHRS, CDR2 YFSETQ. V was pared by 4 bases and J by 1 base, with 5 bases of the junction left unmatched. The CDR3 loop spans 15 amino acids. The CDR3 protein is CASSQLGQGQETQYF. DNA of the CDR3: TGCGCCAGCAGCCAACTGGGACAGGGCCAAGAGACCCAGTACTTC.

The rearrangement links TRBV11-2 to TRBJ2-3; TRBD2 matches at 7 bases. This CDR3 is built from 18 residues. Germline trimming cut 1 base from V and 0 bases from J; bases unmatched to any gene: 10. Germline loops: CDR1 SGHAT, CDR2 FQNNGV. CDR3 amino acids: CASSLGRLAQRSTDTQYF. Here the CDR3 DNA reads TGTGCCAGCAGCTTAGGTCGACTAGCCCAGAGGAGCACAGATACGCAGTATTTT.

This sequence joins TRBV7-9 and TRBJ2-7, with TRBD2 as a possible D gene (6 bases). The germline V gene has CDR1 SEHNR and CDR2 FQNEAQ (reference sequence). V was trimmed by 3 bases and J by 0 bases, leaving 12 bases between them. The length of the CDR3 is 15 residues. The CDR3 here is CASSLRWGDSYEQYF. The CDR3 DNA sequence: TGTGCCAGCAGCTTGAGGTGGGGGGACTCCTACGAGCAGTACTTC.

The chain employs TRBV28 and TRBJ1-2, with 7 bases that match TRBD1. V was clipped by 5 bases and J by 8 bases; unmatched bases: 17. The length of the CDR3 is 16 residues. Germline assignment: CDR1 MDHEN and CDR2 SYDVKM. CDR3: CASSLDRRGIGFGYTF. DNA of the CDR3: TGTGCCAGCAGTCTGGACAGGAGAGGTATCGGGTTCGGCTACACCTTC.

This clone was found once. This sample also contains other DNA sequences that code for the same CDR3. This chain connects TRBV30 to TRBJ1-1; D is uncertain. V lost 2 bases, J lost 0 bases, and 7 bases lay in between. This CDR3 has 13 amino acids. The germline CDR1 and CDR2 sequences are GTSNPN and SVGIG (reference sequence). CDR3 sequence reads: CAWSLGVNTEAFF. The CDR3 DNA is TGTGCCTGGAGTTTGGGAGTGAACACTGAAGCTTTCTTT.

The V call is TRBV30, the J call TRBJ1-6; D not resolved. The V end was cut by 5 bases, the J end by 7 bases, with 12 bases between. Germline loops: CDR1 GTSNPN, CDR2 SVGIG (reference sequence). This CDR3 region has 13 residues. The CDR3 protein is CAWDGQQNSPLHF. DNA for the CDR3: TGTGCCTGGGACGGGCAGCAAAATTCACCCCTCCACTTT.

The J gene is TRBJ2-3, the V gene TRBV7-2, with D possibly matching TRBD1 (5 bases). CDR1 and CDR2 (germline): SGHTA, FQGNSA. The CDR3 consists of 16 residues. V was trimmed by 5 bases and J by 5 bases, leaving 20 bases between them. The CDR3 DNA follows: TGTGCCAGCAGCCAAGCAGGGTTTAGTATACGAGATACGCAGTATTTT. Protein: CASSQAGFSIRDTQYF.